This TCR beta chain was retrieved from a study of cytomegalovirus exposure and HLA in healthy donors (dated by TCRdb to 2017 to 2019). About the full investigation: In an earlier analysis of under 750 of the donors, around 300 Gb of sequence data and 117 million unique TCR beta sequences from about 190 million T cells were reported. Approximately 310 gigabases of sequencing data and approximately 80 million unique TCR sequences were included in an early release covering about 600 HLA-typed donors. Of the roughly 420 genotyped donors, less than 85% were placed in the genetic ancestry cluster associated with self-reported Caucasian donors. The aim of the study was to test whether cataloging public T cell receptors could identify signatures of past pathogen exposure. The study profiled the T cell repertoires of hundreds of subjects by immunosequencing and related them to cytomegalovirus serostatus. In addition to the first cohort of roughly 700 subjects, a separate validation cohort of 120 different subjects was used. To predict cytomegalovirus infection status, the study combined high-throughput TCR immunosequencing, statistical association of individual TCRs with disease status, and machine learning. A later analysis re-analyzed previously published TCR beta repertoires from approximately 700 donors and added high-resolution HLA genotyping to study TCR occurrence patterns. Rather than using new phenotypic data, the later analysis identified candidate immune exposures from TCR beta sequences and from how often those sequences occurred across donors. In an earlier analysis of 550 to 700 of the donors, high-throughput TCR beta sequencing was used to judge whether each TCR beta V gene segment behaved as functional or pseudogenic. Donor age, sex, ethnicity and CMV serostatus were compiled alongside the repertoire data. A later genetic analysis used genome-wide SNP genotypes for about 60% of the roughly 700 donors, treating that subset as a discovery cohort. Every discovery cohort repertoire had been produced on one sequencing platform. Class I and class II HLA loci were covered by the typing at four-digit resolution. The number of donors typed differed by locus, with roughly 620-630 for A, B, C, DRB1 and DQB1, around 560 for DQA1, about 610 for DPA1, and under 490 for DPB1. About five DR-DQ haplotypes were treated as single units for association and clustering because of strong linkage in the cohort. Among some 410 genotyped donors of the cohort, an average of about 240,000 unique TCR beta nucleotide sequences were sequenced per donor, roughly 20% of them non-productive. The full study reports these points: Across donors, most TCR sequences were observed very rarely, whereas some public TCRs were present in many individuals. A total of fewer than 200 TCR beta chains were listed by the study as associated with cytomegalovirus. A cluster of highly shared sequence variants was judged likely to be a technical artifact of the sequencing pipeline. According to a later analysis, most CMV-associated TCR beta chains appeared to be HLA-restricted, and the HLA associations seemed to be driven largely by CMV exposure. Sequencing depth was assumed to be roughly uniform across donors in the presence/absence analyses, though that assumption may not hold. Some IMGT-functional V segments, including TRBV6-2 and TRBV6-3, could not be distinguished by the 87-base-pair reads and were therefore excluded. Cytomegalovirus status was reported to be diagnosed by the classifier with high specificity and sensitivity in both the original and validation cohorts. A later analysis found that TCR association rates varied across HLA loci, with DRB1 alleles showing the most associated TCRs and HLA-C alleles the fewest. A later analysis associated 16,951 TCR beta sequences with specific HLA alleles at a false discovery rate of 0.05. Compared with equally common non-associated chains, HLA-associated TCR beta chains in a later analysis were more clonally expanded and had lower generation probabilities. According to the authors, the approach could potentially be generalized to other disease states and immunological phenotypes. Linkage disequilibrium might explain the correlated functional status among segregating V segments, but an unknown experimental factor could not be ruled out. Assigning TCR associations to individual alleles was difficult when HLA alleles, especially DR and DQ, strongly co-occurred. An association between a missense DCLRE1C variant and V-gene and J-gene trimming of TCR beta chains was found in a later genetic analysis and replicated in an independent cohort. CMV serostatus was the only immune exposure information available for the cohort. A few of the identified cytomegalovirus-associated TCR beta chains were confirmed in vitro to be specific for cytomegalovirus antigens. Because HLA typing was missing for some donors at each locus, association tests included only the typed subset. A later analysis reported that several top co-occurrence clusters appeared linked to parvovirus B19, influenza, CMV and Epstein-Barr virus. A further reported finding was that TCR beta sequences accurately predicted the HLA-A and HLA-B alleles for most subjects in the first cohort. According to a later genetic analysis, donors in an Asian-associated ancestry cluster had fewer N-insertions in productive TCRs than the roughly 670-donor mean. Broadly in line with IMGT annotations, most TCR beta V segments showed up in productive rearrangements about 87% or about 30% of the time in an earlier analysis of around 600 of the donors. Because counts were too low, roughly 18 rarely observed V segments, including chromosome 9 orphons, were left out of the earlier analysis of a few hundred of the donors. Only TCR beta chains were sequenced in this cohort, and the absence of alpha or paired-chain data limited detectable features.

CDR1 and CDR2, per the germline V gene, are SGHTA and FQGTGA. The CDR3, from cysteine to phenylalanine, totals 14 residues. Just CDR3 DNA is preserved here, 42 bases in frame from base 1. The junction carries 9 bases between V and J, which are trimmed by 2 bases and 3 bases respectively. Notes on this clone: Its antigen remains unidentified. No base quality information exists; no much larger clone differs at one position.

Receptor amplification or capture employed the immunoSEQ multiplex PCR assay. A mixture of 60 forward primers for TCR Vbeta segments and 13 reverse primers for TCR Jbeta segments was used in the multiplex PCR. The CDR3 region of rearranged TCR beta genes was amplified from genomic DNA by a multiplex PCR assay. The Illumina HiSeq System was used to sequence the amplified TCR beta libraries as 87-base-pair reads. In the source study's methods: A later analysis tallied 75 million to 95 million unique TCR beta chains across the roughly 610 repertoires, and some 10 million of those chains were shared by two or more donors. To remove PCR and sequencing errors, raw reads were error-corrected and collapsed into unique sequences using a nearest-neighbor algorithm that merged closely related sequences. To assign V, D and J gene segments, CDR3 sequences were aligned to IMGT reference sequences. For a sequence to be retained, at least a six-nucleotide match to both a V gene segment and a J gene segment was required. Rearrangements were classified as productive when the CDR3 lacked stop codons and remained in frame with V and J, and all other rearrangements were classified as non-productive. CDR3 was defined by IMGT convention, running from the second conserved V-encoded cysteine to the conserved J-encoded phenylalanine. In an earlier analysis of around 540 of the donors, sequences lacking an unambiguous match to a single V gene segment were excluded. In an earlier analysis of approximately 590 of the donors, V segments were called functional above 56.7% productive rearrangements and were called segregating when the between-donor standard deviation exceeded 5%. To diagnose cytomegalovirus status from the catalog of TCR beta chain sequences, a statistical classification framework was built. In a later analysis, V and J genes were assigned by comparing TCR nucleotide sequences against IMGT/GENE-DB human TR gene sequences. A later analysis assigned CDR3 sequences and most-parsimonious VDJ recombination scenarios with the TCRdist pipeline. A later analysis defined each TCR beta chain by its CDR3 amino acid sequence plus V-gene family, and excluded reads lacking a unique V-gene family. To address suspected cross-contamination and a sequencing artifact, a later analysis removed around 590 highly shared, low-generation-probability nucleotide sequences. For each public chain, a later analysis derived a clonal expansion index from normalized ranks of inferred template counts within each repertoire. A later analysis computed generation probabilities with a VDJ recombination model fitted to out-of-frame rearrangements, and checked the results against IGoR. In a later analysis, TCR-TCR, TCR-HLA and TCR-CMV co-occurrence was scored with hypergeometric tests, and a repertoire-size bias correction was applied to TCR pairs. A later analysis estimated false discovery rates by permuting HLA or CMV assignments 20 times. A later analysis grouped co-occurring TCRs with DBSCAN, adding TCRdist sequence similarity when clustering within HLA-allele-positive subsets. Repertoires with fewer than 30,000 or more than 120,000 public chains, plus five repertoires with anomalous nucleotide sharing, were excluded from co-occurrence clustering. Here the immuneACCESS table is served through TCRdb, limited to in-frame sequences with V and J called. Missing clones are a known gap in these copies; in checked studies unresolved V genes cover under half, and the rest lacks a known reason. The DNA was the basis for D and trimming; V, J and clone size are from that table. The sample records around 100,000 clones, less than 80% of which are singletons. 2.2% of the sample lies in the top ten.

The cohort consisted of fewer than 700 healthy bone marrow donors. At the time of sampling, every cohort member was nominally healthy, though immune exposures that went unrecorded were likely present. The donor tested CMV seronegative and was one of the 352 seronegative cohort members. Each donor provided a peripheral blood sample, and peripheral blood mononuclear cells were used for TCR beta sequencing. Genomic DNA extraction from the blood cell samples was performed with the Qiagen DNeasy Blood Extraction Kit. Sequencing was carried out using PBMCs. The rearranged chain carries TRBV7-3 and TRBJ2-3; the best D guess is TRBD1, with 5 bases matching. The sequence was collected from a woman aged 25 to 45 in good health and CMV-seronegative. The nucleotide sequence reads TGTGCCAGCAGCTTAGACAGAGCTACAGATACGCAGTATTTT. The encoded protein is CASSLDRATDTQYF.